This T cell receptor (beta chain) was sequenced during a study of blood T cell repertoires in COVID-19. Those enrolled, adults aged roughly 18 to 95 years, came from 25 or so US areas. Clinical histories supplied by participants themselves formed the basis of cohort assignment. The data were produced by immunoSEQ multiplex PCR, yet TCRdb's version contains in-frame clones alone and is incomplete. The table lists about 140,000 clones, 75% to 80% of them singletons. Per germline, CDR1 SGHKS and CDR2 YYEKEE (reference sequence). The CDR3 extends over 15 amino acids. Unmatched junction bases numbered 7, after V lost 2 bases and J lost 8 bases.

Sequenced: PBMCs or T cells enriched from blood (not recorded which). The chain combines TRBV5-5 with TRBJ1-6; 7 bases fit TRBD1. The source of this sequence is a woman between 50 and 59 years old who had recovered from COVID-19. The CDR3 reads CASSFLDRVYSPLHF. The CDR3 DNA reads as TGTGCCAGCAGCTTCCTCGACAGGGTCTATTCACCCCTCCACTTT.